Listed below are T cell receptor beta chains from one sample, sequenced in a study of shared clonotypes between healthy human individuals. Clones were read by immunoSEQ multiplex PCR, and TCRdb kept only the in-frame ones, dropping some. Among roughly 1,500,000 clones listed, about 98.5% were seen once. The sequenced sample consisted of naive CD4+ T cells sorted from blood. These receptors all come from a man aged 30-40 years in good health. Each CDR3 is given with its conserved first and last residue. Each record gives: clone size, V gene, D gene, J gene, CDR3 DNA, CDR3 protein. A D gene is named only where the DNA matches it firmly. Size is stated for part of the rows, as once, few or many counts, or as a class when the clone is expanded.

size: -; V: TRBV13; D: TRBD1; J: TRBJ2-7; DNA: TGTGCCAGCAGACAAATGGGACAGGGCTACGAGCAGTACTTC; CDR3: CASRQMGQGYEQYF
size: once; V: TRBV5-5; D: TRBD2; J: TRBJ2-1; DNA: TGTGCCAGCAGCTTGGGGACTAGCGGAGGGTTCTCCTACAATGAGCAGTTCTTC; CDR3: CASSLGTSGGFSYNEQFF
size: -; V: TRBV7-3; D: -; J: TRBJ1-1; DNA: TGTGCCAGCAGCTCCTTGAAGGGAACTGAAGCTTTCTTT; CDR3: CASSSLKGTEAFF
size: -; V: TRBV29-1; D: -; J: TRBJ2-5; DNA: TGCAGCGCACACCCAACATTCATCCGGGACCAAGAGACCCAGTACTTC; CDR3: CSAHPTFIRDQETQYF
size: -; V: TRBV9; D: -; J: TRBJ2-2; DNA: TGTGCCAGCAGCGTAGTAGGAGGGACCGGGGAGCTGTTTTTT; CDR3: CASSVVGGTGELFF
size: -; V: TRBV2; D: -; J: TRBJ2-7; DNA: TGTGCCAGCAGCCCACTCCGGGACTCTCACTACGAGCAGTACTTC; CDR3: CASSPLRDSHYEQYF
size: -; V: TRBV21-1; D: -; J: TRBJ1-5; DNA: TGTGCCAGCAGCAAAGTTGAAAACAGGACAGCTAGCAATCAGCCCCAGCATTTT; CDR3: CASSKVENRTASNQPQHF
size: -; V: TRBV4-1; D: -; J: TRBJ2-1; DNA: TGCGCCAGCAGCCTGAGCCCCGGCCCTCTCCCCTGGGATGAGCAGTTCTTC; CDR3: CASSLSPGPLPWDEQFF
size: -; V: TRBV6-1; D: -; J: TRBJ2-7; DNA: TGTGCCAGCAGTGAGAAAGACAGGCGGTACGTACCCTACGAGCAGTACTTC; CDR3: CASSEKDRRYVPYEQYF
size: -; V: TRBV7-9; D: TRBD1; J: TRBJ2-5; DNA: TGTGCCAGCAGACTAAAGGGACAGGAGGGGCAAGAGACCCAGTACTTC; CDR3: CASRLKGQEGQETQYF
size: -; V: TRBV5-1; D: TRBD2; J: TRBJ2-1; DNA: TGCGCCAGCAGTGTCGGACTAGCGGGAGGAGAGCAGTTCTTC; CDR3: CASSVGLAGGEQFF
size: -; V: TRBV6-5; D: -; J: TRBJ1-1; DNA: TGTGCCAGCAGTTACTCGGGACACACTGAAGCTTTCTTT; CDR3: CASSYSGHTEAFF
size: -; V: TRBV19; D: -; J: TRBJ1-4; DNA: TGTGCCAGTAGGCAGGGTCCAACTAATGAAAAACTGTTTTTT; CDR3: CASRQGPTNEKLFF
size: once; V: TRBV11-2; D: -; J: TRBJ2-3; DNA: TGTGCCAGCAGCTTAGGGGTCGGGACCAGCACAGATACGCAGTATTTT; CDR3: CASSLGVGTSTDTQYF
size: -; V: TRBV10-2; D: -; J: TRBJ2-7; DNA: TGCGCCAGCAGTGAGATTCGCTACGAGCAGTACTTC; CDR3: CASSEIRYEQYF
size: -; V: TRBV2; D: -; J: TRBJ2-1; DNA: TGTGCCAGCAGTGAGGTGGGCGGGGAGCAGTTCTTC; CDR3: CASSEVGGEQFF
size: -; V: TRBV6-4; D: TRBD1; J: TRBJ1-5; DNA: TGTGCCAGCAGTGAAGGCAGGGGGCAGCCCCAGCATTTT; CDR3: CASSEGRGQPQHF
size: -; V: TRBV6-1; D: -; J: TRBJ2-5; DNA: TGTGCCAGCAGCGCCGGAGGGCCATTGGAGACCCAGTACTTC; CDR3: CASSAGGPLETQYF
size: once; V: TRBV11-3; D: TRBD2; J: TRBJ2-1; DNA: TGTGCCAGCAGCCCACTAGCGGGTCGGGATGAGCAGTTCTTC; CDR3: CASSPLAGRDEQFF
size: -; V: TRBV15; D: TRBD2; J: TRBJ2-7; DNA: TGTGCCACCAGCAGAGCCGACCGGCGGGAGAACGAGCAGTACTTC; CDR3: CATSRADRRENEQYF
size: -; V: TRBV18; D: -; J: TRBJ1-3; DNA: TGTGCCAGCTCACCAGCGGTCTCTGGAAACACCATATATTTT; CDR3: CASSPAVSGNTIYF
size: -; V: TRBV29-1; D: -; J: TRBJ2-1; DNA: TGCAGCGTTGACGGGGAGCAGTTCTTC; CDR3: CSVDGEQFF
size: -; V: TRBV27; D: TRBD1; J: TRBJ2-5; DNA: TGTGCCAGCAGTCCGGGACAGATAAACCCAGAAGAGACCCAGTACTTC; CDR3: CASSPGQINPEETQYF
size: -; V: TRBV7-2; D: -; J: TRBJ1-2; DNA: TGTGCCAGCAGCTTAGCACGGACCCCAGAGGGCTACACCTTC; CDR3: CASSLARTPEGYTF
size: -; V: TRBV20-1; D: -; J: TRBJ2-1; DNA: TGCAGTGCTAGAGAGGGAACTCAGCAGTTCTTC; CDR3: CSAREGTQQFF
size: -; V: TRBV29-1; D: -; J: TRBJ2-7; DNA: TGCAGCGTTGGAAGCCAGGGACGAGGTACCTACGAGCAGTACTTC; CDR3: CSVGSQGRGTYEQYF
size: -; V: TRBV10-3; D: TRBD1; J: TRBJ1-5; DNA: TGTGCCATCAGGGGACAGGGAGATAATCAGCCCCAGCATTTT; CDR3: CAIRGQGDNQPQHF
size: -; V: TRBV28; D: -; J: TRBJ1-5; DNA: TGTGCCAGCAGCCGGGGGAATCAGCCCCAGCATTTT; CDR3: CASSRGNQPQHF
size: -; V: TRBV5-1; D: TRBD2; J: TRBJ2-5; DNA: TGCGCCAGCGGACTCTCACTAGCGGGAGGTTCGGAGACCCAGTACTTC; CDR3: CASGLSLAGGSETQYF
size: -; V: TRBV6-5; D: -; J: TRBJ2-7; DNA: TGTGCCAGCAGTCACGGGAGAGAGCAGTACTTC; CDR3: CASSHGREQYF
size: -; V: TRBV7-9; D: -; J: TRBJ1-5; DNA: TGTGCCAGCAGCCTGGGGCCAGGGATCAATCAGCCCCAGCATTTT; CDR3: CASSLGPGINQPQHF
size: -; V: TRBV27; D: -; J: TRBJ2-5; DNA: TGTGCCAGCAGTCCGCTCCTACAAGAGACCCAGTACTTC; CDR3: CASSPLLQETQYF
size: -; V: TRBV11-3; D: -; J: TRBJ1-5; DNA: TGTGCCAGCAGCTCCGGACTCGGCAATCAGCCCCAGCATTTT; CDR3: CASSSGLGNQPQHF
size: -; V: TRBV5-1; D: -; J: TRBJ2-3; DNA: TGCGCCAGCAGCTACTCGTCCGATACGCAGTATTTT; CDR3: CASSYSSDTQYF
size: -; V: TRBV9; D: -; J: TRBJ2-3; DNA: TGTGCCTCGTCAAAGGGGAGCACAGATACGCAGTATTTT; CDR3: CASSKGSTDTQYF
size: -; V: TRBV28; D: TRBD1; J: TRBJ2-7; DNA: TGTGCCAGCACCCCTACTGTCGCTTGGGACAGGGTCGACGAGCAGTACTTC; CDR3: CASTPTVAWDRVDEQYF